This TCR beta chain was recorded in a study of control samples from healthy donors and cancer patients. This clone has just a few counts. Method: immunoSEQ multiplex PCR; TCRdb's copy keeps in-frame clones and lacks some. The sample contains 85,000 to 95,000 clones, around 89% of which appear only once. Sequencing was carried out using blood. The clonotype originates from a woman between 65 and 79 years old in good health.

Here the CDR3 DNA reads TGTGCCAGCAGGCCTGGGACAGGGGGGAATGAGCAGTTCTTC. Translated: CASRPGTGGNEQFF. This chain connects TRBV6-6 to TRBJ2-1, with 11 bases matching TRBD1. CDR1 is MNHNY and CDR2 is SVGAGI in the germline V gene (reference sequence). The length of the CDR3 is 14 residues. V shed 6 bases and J 7 bases; nucleotides not matched to a gene: 5.